These 32 T cell receptor beta chains were sequenced from one sample in a study of blood T cell repertoires in COVID-19. Sequenced by immunoSEQ multiplex PCR; TCRdb stores in-frame clones only, minus some. The table has around 150,000 clones, around 80% seen once; the top ten hold roughly 13%. The sequencing sample was made of PBMCs or T cells enriched from blood (not recorded which). The source is an older woman who had recovered from COVID-19.

This chain connects TRBV19 to TRBJ1-2; the match to TRBD1 covers 7 bases. J gave up 7 bases and V 6 bases, and 11 bases lay outside the gene matches. Germline V gene sequence: CDR1 LNHDA, CDR2 SQIVND (reference sequence). The CDR3 covers 14 residues. The CDR3 region is CASSSRRTGSGYTF. CDR3 nucleotides: TGTGCCAGTAGCAGCCGACGGACAGGATCTGGCTACACCTTC.

The rearrangement uses TRBV2 and TRBJ2-7, with 13 bases fitting TRBD2. V lost 7 bases to trimming and J lost 5 bases; unmatched junction nucleotides: 8. The CDR3 spans 15 residues. The germline CDR1 and CDR2 sequences are SNHLY and FYNNEI. CDR3 region: CASTPRTSGGHEQYF. The CDR3 region has the DNA TGTGCCAGCACCCCGCGGACTAGCGGGGGCCACGAGCAGTACTTC.

V is TRBV30 and J is TRBJ1-4; 7 bases fit TRBD1. Germline V gene sequence: CDR1 GTSNPN, CDR2 SVGIG (reference sequence). The V gene end was trimmed by 5 bases and the J gene end by 8 bases; junction bases not matched to a gene: 14. The CDR3 consists of 15 residues. The CDR3 reads CAWSRGPLGGEKLFF. CDR3 sequence (DNA): TGTGCCTGGTCGAGGGGGCCTCTCGGTGGAGAAAAACTGTTTTTT.

V usage is TRBV9 and J usage is TRBJ1-6, with D tentatively TRBD1 (6 bases). The CDR3 covers 16 residues. Trimming left V 0 bases short and J 6 bases short, with 13 bases between. Per the germline V gene, CDR1 is SGDLS and CDR2 is YYNGEE. Here the CDR3 DNA reads TGTGCCAGCAGCGTAGGGTCGGGACAAGTTAATTCACCCCTCCACTTT. Its translation: CASSVGSGQVNSPLHF.

This chain links TRBV7-2 with TRBJ1-6, with 7 bases aligning to TRBD1. The V gene's germline CDR1 is SGHTA and CDR2 FQGNSA. V lost 3 bases, J lost 13 bases, and 6 bases stayed unmatched. The CDR3 contains 13 residues. CDR3 loop: CASSFRQGSPLHF. The CDR3 nucleotides read TGTGCCAGCAGCTTCCGACAGGGCTCCCCCCTCCACTTT.

Written as DNA, the CDR3 is TGTGCTAGTGGGCCTGGACAGGGGATCAGGGGAAACACCATATATTTT. This gives the protein CASGPGQGIRGNTIYF. This chain connects TRBV12-5 to TRBJ1-3; 9 nucleotides line up with TRBD1. Germline loops: CDR1 LGHNT, CDR2 FRNRAP. The CDR3 is 16 amino acids. Trimming cost V 6 bases and J 4 bases; bases outside gene matches: 10.

The rearrangement joins TRBV9 to TRBJ1-2; D not resolved. CDR3 length: 15 residues. From germline, CDR1 is SGDLS and CDR2 YYNGEE. Deletions cut 0 bases from V and 2 bases from J, with 11 bases between. CDR3 in amino acids: CASSVGPSQNYGYTF. The CDR3 coding sequence is TGTGCCAGCAGCGTAGGCCCCTCGCAGAACTATGGCTACACCTTC.

The V and J genes are TRBV19 and TRBJ1-1, with 8 bases lining up with TRBD1. Germline-derived CDR1 and CDR2 are LNHDA and SQIVND (reference sequence). Trimming at V came to 3 bases and at J to 3 bases, leaving 6 bases not matched to a gene. The CDR3 consists of 15 residues. The CDR3, as DNA: TGTGCCAGTAGTATGCAGGGGGCGTATGACACTGAAGCTTTCTTT. Its translation is CASSMQGAYDTEAFF.

This chain connects TRBV20-1 to TRBJ2-1, with D tentatively TRBD2 (6 bases). From germline, CDR1 is DFQATT and CDR2 SNEGSKA (reference sequence). V dropped 3 bases and J dropped 3 bases, with 15 bases sitting between them. The CDR3 contains 15 residues. The CDR3: CSASNSGGDYNEQFF. Here the CDR3 DNA reads TGCAGTGCTAGTAATTCTGGCGGGGACTACAATGAGCAGTTCTTC.

The chain is built from TRBV5-1 and TRBJ2-7; TRBD1 matches at 11 bases. Germline V gene lookup returns CDR1 SGHRS and CDR2 YFSETQ. The junction had 5 bases not matched to a gene; V was cut back by 4 bases and J by 5 bases. The CDR3 runs 14 residues. The CDR3 loop is CASSRGQGADEQYF. CDR3 DNA sequence: TGCGCCAGCAGCAGAGGACAGGGGGCAGACGAGCAGTACTTC.

V is TRBV19 and J is TRBJ2-7, with D hard to call. Deletions cut 6 bases from V and 7 bases from J, with 16 bases between. Germline lookup yields CDR1 LNHDA and CDR2 SQIVND (reference sequence). This CDR3 comprises 13 residues. The CDR3 DNA sequence: TGTGCCAGTAGCAATAAGCGAGGATGGGAGCAGTACTTC. Its translation is CASSNKRGWEQYF.

This chain connects TRBV30 to TRBJ2-7, with 7 bases identical to TRBD1. The CDR3 is 14 residues long. In germline, CDR1 is GTSNPN, CDR2 SVGIG (reference sequence). V lost 0 bases to trimming and J lost 6 bases; unmatched junction nucleotides: 8. CDR3 DNA sequence: TGTGCCTGGAGTGTACGAATCAAGGGGGCCGAGCAGTACTTC. Its translation is CAWSVRIKGAEQYF. The whole variable domain, filled in from reference TRBV30 and TRBJ2-7, reads SQTIHQWPATLVQPVGSPLSLECTVEGTSNPNLYWYRQAAGRGLQLLFYSVGIGQISSEVPQNLSASRPQDRQFILSSKKLLLSDSGFYLCAWSVRIKGAEQYFGPGTRLTVT.

The genes are TRBV18 and TRBJ2-3; 10 bases map to TRBD2. Trimming removed 2 bases from V and 8 bases from J; junction bases left unmatched: 7. The CDR3 runs 15 residues. Per the germline V gene, CDR1 is KGHSH and CDR2 is LQKENI. The CDR3 nucleotides are TGTGCCAGCTCACCAAAGCGGGGGGGCCTCTCTACGCAGTATTTT. It is translated as CASSPKRGGLSTQYF.

This clone occurred a few times. The V and J genes are TRBV12-3 or TRBV12-4 and TRBJ1-1; D perhaps matches TRBD1 (5 bases). V lost 10 bases and J 4 bases, leaving 16 bases between the germline ends. The CDR3 is 13 amino acids. CDR3 in DNA: TGTGCCACTAAAAGGGGTGGGTTCACTGAAGCTTTCTTT. This encodes CATKRGGFTEAFF.

This rearrangement joins TRBV28 to TRBJ2-6, with TRBD1 identical over 8 bases. This CDR3 contains 16 residues. Germline V CDR1 and CDR2: MDHEN, SYDVKM. V gave up 8 bases and J gave up 3 bases; unmatched junction bases: 9. Here the CDR3 reads CASEAGGAFGANVLTF. The CDR3 DNA is TGTGCCAGCGAGGCAGGGGGCGCGTTTGGGGCCAACGTCCTGACTTTC.

The V gene is TRBV9, the J gene TRBJ2-1; 9 bases agree with TRBD2. The CDR3 length is 14 residues. V trimming: 3 bases; J trimming: 7 bases; junction bases outside the gene matches: 5. Germline lookup yields CDR1 SGDLS and CDR2 YYNGEE. DNA for the CDR3: TGTGCCAGCAGCGGCGGGGGGGCCCCGAATGAGCAGTTCTTC. Translating gives CASSGGGAPNEQFF.

The chain is built from TRBV28 and TRBJ2-3, with D perhaps matching TRBD2 (6 bases). CDR3 length: 15 amino acids. Germline V gene sequence: CDR1 MDHEN, CDR2 SYDVKM. Trimming removed 8 bases at V and 4 bases at J, with 19 bases between. Here the CDR3 DNA reads TGTGCCAGCTCTGGGGGGTGGGTTGTGGCAGATACGCAGTATTTT. Translated, it gives CASSGGWVVADTQYF.

V and J are TRBV29-1 and TRBJ2-3; weak D call: TRBD1 (6 bases). The CDR3 extends over 14 amino acids. Germline V gene data show CDR1 as SQVTM and CDR2 as ANQGSEA. Deletions cut 1 base from V and 6 bases from J, with 14 bases between. CDR3 loop: CSVEGYRVPDTQYF. CDR3 nucleotides: TGCAGCGTTGAAGGGTACAGGGTTCCGGATACGCAGTATTTT.

Regarding this clone: In the same sample, other DNA sequences code for this CDR3. V is TRBV6-1 and J is TRBJ1-2; D not resolved. Trimming pared 3 bases from V and 7 bases from J, leaving 6 bases between. The CDR3 covers 11 residues. Germline CDR1 MNHNS, CDR2 SASEGT. The CDR3 DNA reads as TGTGCCAGCAGTGAGGCATTTGGCTACACCTTC. Its translation: CASSEAFGYTF.

This chain joins TRBV7-6 and TRBJ1-4; no clear D gene. Deletions cut 6 bases from V and 5 bases from J, with 10 bases between. Germline values: CDR1 SGHVS, CDR2 FNYEAQ. The CDR3 length is 13 residues. CDR3 sequence: CASSRRLNEKLFF. The CDR3 DNA is TGTGCCAGCAGTCGGCGGCTGAATGAAAAACTGTTTTTT. The full variable domain, with the rest looked up from reference TRBV7-6 and TRBJ1-4, is GAGVSQSPRYKVTKRGQDVALRCDPISGHVSLYWYRQALGQGPEFLTYFNYEAQQDKSGLPNDRFSAERPEGSISTLTIQRTEQRDSAMYRCASSRRLNEKLFFGSGTQLSVL.

This clone was found once. The chain links TRBV6-1 to TRBJ2-1; weak D call: TRBD2 (6 bases). Trimming stripped 1 base from V and 6 bases from J, with 22 bases between. This CDR3 contains 18 residues. Germline V gives CDR1 MNHNS, CDR2 SASEGT. CDR3 region: CASSEVDSGWGRGNEQFF. CDR3 nucleotides: TGTGCCAGCAGTGAAGTGGATAGCGGATGGGGCCGTGGCAATGAGCAGTTCTTC.

V gene TRBV12-5 combines with J gene TRBJ2-1; D is ambiguous. Per the germline V gene, CDR1 is LGHNT and CDR2 is FRNRAP. CDR3 size: 11 residues. V lost 5 bases and J lost 9, with 8 bases in between. The CDR3 loop reads CASGLAVEQFF. The CDR3 nucleotides read TGTGCTAGTGGTCTTGCAGTTGAGCAGTTCTTC.

The chain combines TRBV18 with TRBJ1-2; TRBD1 is a possible D gene (5 bases). CDR1 KGHSH and CDR2 LQKENI come from the germline V gene. The V end lost 0 bases, the J end lost 13 bases, and 12 bases lay between the germline ends. CDR3 length equals 12 residues. The CDR3 loop reads CASSPPQGGATF. The CDR3 nucleotides read TGTGCCAGCTCACCACCGCAGGGAGGCGCCACCTTC.

V is TRBV24-1 and J is TRBJ2-1; 8 bases align to TRBD2. CDR1 and CDR2 (germline): KGHDR, SFDVKD. J was trimmed by 0 bases and V by 3 bases; bases with no gene match: 3. CDR3 size: 16 residues. The chain's CDR3 is CATSDRGTSSYNEQFF. The DNA of the CDR3 is TGTGCCACCAGTGATCGCGGGACTAGCTCCTACAATGAGCAGTTCTTC.

This chain connects TRBV12-3 or TRBV12-4 to TRBJ1-2; a possible D gene is TRBD1 (6 bases). V was trimmed by 5 bases and J by 8 bases, leaving 12 bases between them. The CDR3 spans 12 residues. For the CDR3, the DNA is TGTGCCAGCAGTGGGGGCGGCGGCGGCTACACCTTC. It translates to CASSGGGGGYTF.

This chain connects TRBV6-6 to TRBJ1-1, with 7 bases identical to TRBD1. This CDR3 comprises 16 residues. With V trimmed by 5 bases and J by 5 bases, 14 bases remained unmatched. The germline gives CDR1 MNHNY, CDR2 SVGAGI (reference sequence). CDR3 DNA: TGTGCCAGCAGTCGAGGGGGCCCGATCGGGGGGACTGAAGCTTTCTTT. Amino acid sequence: CASSRGGPIGGTEAFF.

The chain links TRBV27 to TRBJ2-1; TRBD2 aligns across 8 bases. Germline CDR1 and CDR2: MNHEY and SMNVEV (reference sequence). Trimming at V came to 4 bases and at J to 1 base, leaving 9 bases not matched to a gene. The CDR3 is 17 amino acids. The CDR3 nucleotides are TGTGCCAGCAGTTCCGCAAGGAGCGGGAGATCCTACAATGAGCAGTTCTTC. The encoded protein is CASSSARSGRSYNEQFF.

V gene TRBV6-5 combines with J gene TRBJ2-4; 9 bases line up with TRBD1. The length of the CDR3 is 15 residues. Germline assignment: CDR1 MNHEY and CDR2 SVGAGI. V gave up 5 bases and J gave up 0 bases; unmatched junction bases: 2. CDR3: CASSRTGVAKNIQYF. CDR3 DNA: TGTGCCAGCAGTCGGACAGGGGTAGCCAAAAACATTCAGTACTTC.

The chain couples TRBV11-1 to TRBJ2-3, with a weak D call TRBD2 (5 bases). V was pared by 5 bases and J by 0 bases, with 9 bases between. This CDR3 comprises 14 residues. Germline assignment: CDR1 SGHAT and CDR2 FQDESV (reference sequence). Here the CDR3 DNA reads TGTGCCAGCAGCCTGTGGAGGAGCACAGATACGCAGTATTTT. Translating it yields CASSLWRSTDTQYF.

This clone showed up just once. This chain joins TRBV6-8 and TRBJ2-3; TRBD2 matches at 7 bases. The CDR3 spans 18 residues. V was pared by 5 bases and J by 4 bases, with 18 bases of the junction left unmatched. Germline CDR1 MNHGY, CDR2 SAAAGT. This CDR3 reads CASSRKPGLNPKADTQYF. In DNA form, the CDR3 reads TGTGCCAGCAGTCGCAAACCGGGACTAAACCCAAAAGCAGATACGCAGTATTTT.

For the CDR3, the DNA is TGTGCCTGGAGTGTACAGGGAAATCAGCCCCAGCATTTT. This codes for CAWSVQGNQPQHF. This chain connects TRBV30 to TRBJ1-5; the D gene is possibly TRBD1 (6 bases). Germline lookup yields CDR1 GTSNPN and CDR2 SVGIG (reference sequence). The length of the CDR3 is 13 residues. The V and J ends lost 0 bases and 4 bases respectively, with 7 bases between them.

This sequence joins TRBV6-5 and TRBJ2-1, with 7 bases aligning to TRBD1. The V and J ends lost 6 bases and 4 bases, in that order; junction bases with no gene match: 9. The CDR3 extends over 15 amino acids. Looked up from germline, CDR1 is MNHEY and CDR2 is SVGAGI. CDR3 sequence (DNA): TGTGCCAGCAGGGGGGAACAGGGGCCTTACAATGAGCAGTTCTTC. This gives the protein CASRGEQGPYNEQFF.